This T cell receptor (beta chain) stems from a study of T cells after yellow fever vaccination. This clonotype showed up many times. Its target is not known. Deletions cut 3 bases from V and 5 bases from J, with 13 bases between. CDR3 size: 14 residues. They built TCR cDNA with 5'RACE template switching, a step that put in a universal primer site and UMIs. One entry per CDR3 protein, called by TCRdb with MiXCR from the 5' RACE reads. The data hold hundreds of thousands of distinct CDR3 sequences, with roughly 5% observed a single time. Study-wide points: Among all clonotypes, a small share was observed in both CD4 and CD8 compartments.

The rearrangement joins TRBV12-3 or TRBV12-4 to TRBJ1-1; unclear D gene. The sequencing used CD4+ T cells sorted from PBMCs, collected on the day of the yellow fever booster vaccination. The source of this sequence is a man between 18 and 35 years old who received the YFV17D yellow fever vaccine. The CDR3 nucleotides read TGTGCCAGCAGTTTTATTCTTTCCGCGACTGAAGCTTTCTTT. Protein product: CASSFILSATEAFF.